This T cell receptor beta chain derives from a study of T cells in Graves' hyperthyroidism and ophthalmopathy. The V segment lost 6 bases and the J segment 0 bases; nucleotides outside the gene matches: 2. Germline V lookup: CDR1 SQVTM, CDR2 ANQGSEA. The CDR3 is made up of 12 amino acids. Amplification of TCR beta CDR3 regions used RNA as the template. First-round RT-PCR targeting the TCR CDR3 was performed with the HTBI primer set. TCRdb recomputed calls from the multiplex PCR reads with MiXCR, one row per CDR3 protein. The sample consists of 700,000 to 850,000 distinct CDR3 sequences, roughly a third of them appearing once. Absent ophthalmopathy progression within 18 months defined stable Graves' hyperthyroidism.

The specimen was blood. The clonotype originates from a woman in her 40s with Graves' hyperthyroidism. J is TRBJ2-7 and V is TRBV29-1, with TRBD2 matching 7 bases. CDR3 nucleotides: TGCAGCGTAGCGGGGATCTCCTACGAGCAGTACTTC. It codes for CSVAGISYEQYF.